This T cell receptor (beta chain) was recovered during a study of PD-1 blockade in classical Hodgkin lymphoma. Study-wide results and caveats: Excluded were patients who started nivolumab under 1 year after ASCT, a group that had lower diversity. Researchers reported that CD4+ TCR diversity, though not CD8+, rose significantly by C4D1. Why repertoires differed is undefined; disease activity or prior therapy possibly contributed.

V lost 11 bases and J lost 8, with 13 bases in between. Germline CDR1 reads ENHRY; CDR2 reads SYGVKD. The CDR3 spans 11 residues. Profiled with immunoSEQ multiplex PCR; TCRdb holds only in-frame clones, not every one. The table lists roughly 90,000 clones, about 83% of them singletons. In the case of this clone: Its antigen is as yet unknown.

As for time point: cycle 4 day 1 (C4D1), after less than 7 weeks of nivolumab. All the patients suffered relapse after autologous stem cell transplantation, and brentuximab vedotin exposure differed. The origin of this receptor is a human donor with classical Hodgkin lymphoma. This specimen consisted of peripheral blood mononuclear cells (PBMCs), obtained before the fourth cycle of nivolumab. The V and J genes are TRBV10-3 and TRBJ2-1; D not certain. CDR3 sequence (DNA): TGTGCCTCCTCAGGAGTTTATGAGCAGTTCTTC. This gives the protein CASSGVYEQFF.